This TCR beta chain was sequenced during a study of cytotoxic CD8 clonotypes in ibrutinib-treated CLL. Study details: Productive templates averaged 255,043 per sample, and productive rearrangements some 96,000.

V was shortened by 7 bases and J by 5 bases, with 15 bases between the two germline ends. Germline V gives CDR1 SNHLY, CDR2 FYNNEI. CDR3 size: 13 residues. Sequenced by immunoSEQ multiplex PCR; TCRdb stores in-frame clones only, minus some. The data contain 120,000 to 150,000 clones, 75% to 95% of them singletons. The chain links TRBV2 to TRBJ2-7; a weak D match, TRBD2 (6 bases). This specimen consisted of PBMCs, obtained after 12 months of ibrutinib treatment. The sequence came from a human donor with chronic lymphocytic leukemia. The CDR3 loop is CASKRDLGDEQYF. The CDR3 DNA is TGTGCCAGCAAAAGGGACTTAGGGGACGAGCAGTACTTC.